The 6 T cell receptor beta chains below come from one sample, sequenced in a study of blood T cell repertoires in COVID-19. Assay: immunoSEQ multiplex PCR; the TCRdb copy retains only in-frame clones and omits some. The table shows approximately 300,000 clones, with around 83% occurring only once. Sequencing was done on a sample of peripheral blood. These receptors all come from a woman aged 45-65 years with acute or convalescent COVID-19.

The rearrangement links TRBV30 to TRBJ2-7; D perhaps matches TRBD1 (5 bases). This CDR3 comprises 12 residues. Trimming removed 5 bases from V and 3 bases from J, with 11 bases in between. CDR1 is GTSNPN and CDR2 is SVGIG in the germline V gene (reference sequence). The CDR3 loop is CAWARGYYEQYF. DNA for the CDR3: TGTGCCTGGGCAAGGGGATACTACGAGCAGTACTTC.

V usage is TRBV18 and J usage is TRBJ1-2, with D possibly matching TRBD1 (5 bases). This CDR3 contains 15 residues. Germline V gives CDR1 KGHSH, CDR2 LQKENI. Trimming shortened V by 2 bases and J by 4 bases, and 14 bases separated the two germline ends. In DNA, the CDR3 is TGTGCCAGCTCACCAGCTTCAGGGTTGGGCTATGGCTACACCTTC. This codes for CASSPASGLGYGYTF.

The chain employs TRBV6-5 and TRBJ1-2; D is possibly TRBD1 (5 bases). Germline CDR1 is MNHEY and CDR2 is SVGAGI. CDR3 length: 15 amino acids. V was trimmed by 6 bases and J by 0 bases, leaving 14 bases between them. DNA for the CDR3: TGTGCCAGCAGCCAGCAGACAGAACCTAACTATGGCTACACCTTC. Residues: CASSQQTEPNYGYTF.

The J gene is TRBJ2-3, the V gene TRBV3-1 (or the pseudogene TRBV3-2); 7 bases agree with TRBD2. CDR3 length: 18 amino acids. V dropped 4 bases and J dropped 2; count of bases not matched to a gene: 15. Germline assignment: CDR1 LGHDT and CDR2 YNNKEL (reference sequence). CDR3 nucleotide sequence: TGTGCCAGCAGCCTAGGCATAACGGGGAGGGACTTCACAGATACGCAGTATTTT. Amino acid sequence: CASSLGITGRDFTDTQYF.

This clone was seen once. This chain uses TRBV4-1 with TRBJ2-5, with D possibly being TRBD2 (6 bases). The CDR3 totals 15 residues. The V end lost 1 base, the J end lost 2 bases, and 11 bases lay between the germline ends. The germline V gene has CDR1 MGHRA and CDR2 YSYEKL. CDR3 in DNA: TGCGCCAGCAGCCAAGTTGCGGGGTTACAAGAGACCCAGTACTTC. Its translation is CASSQVAGLQETQYF.

This chain uses TRBV10-3 with TRBJ2-2, with TRBD2 as a possible D gene (6 bases). Per germline, CDR1 ENHRY and CDR2 SYGVKD. Trimming cost V 2 bases and J 1 base, with 8 bases left between them. There are 15 residues in the CDR3. In DNA form, the CDR3 reads TGTGCCATCAGTGAGGGAGGGTGGAACACCGGGGAGCTGTTTTTT. Protein sequence: CAISEGGWNTGELFF.